These 4 T cell receptor beta chains came from one sample sequenced in a study of blood T cells in healthy people across ages. Then a second PCR, running about 6 to 11 cycles, was carried out with a sample-barcoded 5' primer and a J-beta primer mix. TCRdb redid the calling of the 5' RACE reads with MiXCR, one entry per CDR3 protein. The sample shows about 680,000 distinct CDR3 sequences, about half of them seen only once. Sequences were obtained from blood. These receptors all come from a woman aged 55-69 years in good health.

The chain employs TRBV2 and TRBJ2-5, with D tentatively TRBD1 (5 bases). The CDR3 totals 12 residues. V was pared by 3 bases and J by 11 bases, with 13 bases between. Germline CDR1 is SNHLY and CDR2 is FYNNEI. CDR3 DNA: TGTGCCAGCAGTGAGGACATGGGCCTTCAGTACTTC. Its protein product is CASSEDMGLQYF.

This clonotype was seen many times. This sequence joins TRBV20-1 and TRBJ1-2, with D possibly being TRBD1 (5 bases). CDR1 is DFQATT, CDR2 SNEGSKA, per germline (reference sequence). The V gene lost 7 bases and the J gene lost 6 bases, with 24 bases spanning the gap. The CDR3 length is 15 residues. In nucleotides, the CDR3 is TGCAGTGGGGCGAGGGGCGCGGCCGTATCGGATGGCTACACCTTC. Translated: CSGARGAAVSDGYTF.

The chain joins TRBV20-1 to TRBJ2-7, with 8 bases identical to TRBD2. The DNA end favors TRBJ2-4, so the J call may be wrong. The CDR3 sequence is 15 residues long. Germline CDR1 is DFQATT and CDR2 is SNEGSKA (reference sequence). CDR3 in amino acids: CSARGFGLAMDIQYF. The CDR3 DNA is TGCAGTGCTAGAGGATTCGGACTAGCTATGGACATTCAGTACTTC.

This clonotype has a handful of counts. The gene calls are TRBV12-3 or TRBV12-4 and TRBJ2-7; D perhaps matches TRBD2 (6 bases). V was shortened by 5 bases and J by 2 bases, with 10 bases between the two germline ends. The CDR3 has 13 residues. The CDR3, as DNA: TGTGCCAGCAGTACTAGCCTGCCCTACGAGCAGTACTTC. It yields the protein CASSTSLPYEQYF.